The 9 T cell receptor beta chains below come from one sample, sequenced in a study of stem cell transplantation in POMP-related autoinflammatory disease. Method: immunoSEQ multiplex PCR; TCRdb's copy keeps in-frame clones and lacks some. The top ten hold around 0.72% of the sample, which has about 68,000 clones, roughly 93% seen once. Sequenced here: CD4+ T cells from PBMCs, sampled after stem cell transplantation. Receptors were obtained from a human patient with POMP-related autoinflammation and immune dysregulation (PRAID). Some T cells may have originated in the graft donor.

This clone came up once. This chain links TRBV5-1 with TRBJ2-3; no firm D call. Germline V gives CDR1 SGHRS, CDR2 YFSETQ. The V end was cut by 4 bases, the J end by 1 base, with 4 bases between. This CDR3 is 12 amino acids long. DNA of the CDR3: TGCGCCAGCAGCCCCGGCACAGATACGCAGTATTTT. Encoded protein: CASSPGTDTQYF. The whole variable domain, filled in from reference TRBV5-1 and TRBJ2-3, reads KAGVTQTPRYLIKTRGQQVTLSCSPISGHRSVSWYQQTPGQGLQFLFEYFSETQRNKGNFPGRFSGRQFSNSRSEMNVSTLELGDSALYLCASSPGTDTQYFGPGTRLTVL.

V usage is TRBV6-5 and J usage is TRBJ2-7; D not certain. CDR1 and CDR2 from the germline V gene are MNHEY and SVGAGI. V lost 8 bases and J 0 bases, leaving 8 bases between the germline ends. This CDR3 contains 12 residues. DNA of the CDR3: TGTGCCAGCGGCCGAAACTCCTACGAGCAGTACTTC. It specifies CASGRNSYEQYF.

This chain connects TRBV19 to TRBJ2-1; D might be TRBD2 (6 bases). The CDR3 spans 15 residues. Trimming left V 1 base short and J 7 bases short, with 14 bases between. Per the germline V gene, CDR1 is LNHDA and CDR2 is SQIVND (reference sequence). The CDR3 spells CASSIVLPAGNEQFF. CDR3 bases: TGTGCCAGTAGTATAGTCCTGCCGGCGGGGAATGAGCAGTTCTTC.

The genes are TRBV25-1 and TRBJ1-4; no definite D call. Germline assignment: CDR1 MGHDK and CDR2 SYGVNS. The V gene lost 3 bases and the J gene lost 6 bases, with 14 bases spanning the gap. The CDR3 consists of 15 residues. The CDR3 coding sequence is TGTGCCAGCAGTGACTCTGGGCGGGTCGATGAAAAACTGTTTTTT. Translation gives CASSDSGRVDEKLFF.

The rearrangement links TRBV5-6 to TRBJ2-5; D is perhaps TRBD2 (6 bases). CDR1 is SGHDT, CDR2 YYEEEE, per germline. V gave up 0 bases and J gave up 5 bases, with 17 bases separating them. This CDR3 is built from 16 residues. The CDR3 DNA sequence: TGTGCCAGCAGCTTGGGGGTCCTCGCAGGGAGGGAGACCCAGTACTTC. Its translation: CASSLGVLAGRETQYF.

The chain recombines TRBV6-5 with TRBJ2-7; 8 bases match TRBD1. Germline V gene data show CDR1 as MNHEY and CDR2 as SVGAGI. The CDR3 contains 13 residues. Trimming cost V 6 bases and J 3 bases; bases outside gene matches: 4. The CDR3 loop reads CASSKDRVYEQYF. CDR3 coding DNA: TGTGCCAGCAGCAAGGACAGGGTCTACGAGCAGTACTTC.

This clone has a handful of counts. The genes are TRBV25-1 and TRBJ1-2, with a weak D call TRBD1 (5 bases). This CDR3 is built from 11 residues. Germline V gene data show CDR1 as MGHDK and CDR2 as SYGVNS. The germline V and J ends were trimmed by 6 bases and 8 bases, with 10 bases remaining between them. CDR3 in amino acids: CASSAKGGYTF. In DNA form, the CDR3 reads TGTGCCAGCAGCGCCAAGGGGGGCTACACCTTC.

This clone has only one observation. In nucleotides, the CDR3 is TGTGCCAGCAGCTTAGCCGGCGCACCCCACGAGCAGTACTTC. Translation: CASSLAGAPHEQYF. J is TRBJ2-7 and V is TRBV7-8; D uncertain. V was shortened by 0 bases and J by 5 bases, with 11 bases between the two germline ends. Germline CDR1 reads SGHVS; CDR2 reads FQNEAQ. The CDR3 has 14 residues.

This chain connects TRBV19 to TRBJ2-5, with 7 bases aligning to TRBD2. Losses at the gene ends were 4 bases for V and 3 bases for J; bases not matched to a gene: 8. In germline, CDR1 is LNHDA, CDR2 SQIVND (reference sequence). This CDR3 contains 15 residues. CDR3 residues: CASSTLAAVKETQYF. The CDR3 region has the DNA TGTGCCAGTAGTACCCTAGCGGCTGTCAAAGAGACCCAGTACTTC.